This T cell receptor (beta chain) comes out of a study of vaccination and CD4 T cells after COVID-19. The treatment: roughly ten-day PBMC culture with coronavirus spike peptide pools or control peptides (ViraFEST assay). The CDR3 is made up of 14 amino acids. The germline V gene has CDR1 LGHNT and CDR2 FRNRAP. Trimming left V 2 bases short and J 2 bases short, with 9 bases between. Sequence data for DNA of cultured CD4+ T cells were generated by the Oncomine TCR Beta short-read assay. MiXCR was run by TCRdb on the PCR reads, yielding one entry per CDR3 protein. The data show about 20,000 distinct CDR3 sequences, 60% to 85% seen once. Note on this clonotype: As yet, its antigen is unknown.

The chain recombines TRBV12-5 with TRBJ1-2; possible D gene TRBD1, 6 bases. The sequencing used CD4+ T cells from blood, cultured in vitro, collected after SARS-CoV-2 vaccination. This clonotype was obtained from a human donor who received a COVID-19 vaccine. The CDR3 coding sequence is TGTGCTAGTGGTTTGTCGGGGACAAACTATGGCTACACCTTC. Its translation is CASGLSGTNYGYTF.